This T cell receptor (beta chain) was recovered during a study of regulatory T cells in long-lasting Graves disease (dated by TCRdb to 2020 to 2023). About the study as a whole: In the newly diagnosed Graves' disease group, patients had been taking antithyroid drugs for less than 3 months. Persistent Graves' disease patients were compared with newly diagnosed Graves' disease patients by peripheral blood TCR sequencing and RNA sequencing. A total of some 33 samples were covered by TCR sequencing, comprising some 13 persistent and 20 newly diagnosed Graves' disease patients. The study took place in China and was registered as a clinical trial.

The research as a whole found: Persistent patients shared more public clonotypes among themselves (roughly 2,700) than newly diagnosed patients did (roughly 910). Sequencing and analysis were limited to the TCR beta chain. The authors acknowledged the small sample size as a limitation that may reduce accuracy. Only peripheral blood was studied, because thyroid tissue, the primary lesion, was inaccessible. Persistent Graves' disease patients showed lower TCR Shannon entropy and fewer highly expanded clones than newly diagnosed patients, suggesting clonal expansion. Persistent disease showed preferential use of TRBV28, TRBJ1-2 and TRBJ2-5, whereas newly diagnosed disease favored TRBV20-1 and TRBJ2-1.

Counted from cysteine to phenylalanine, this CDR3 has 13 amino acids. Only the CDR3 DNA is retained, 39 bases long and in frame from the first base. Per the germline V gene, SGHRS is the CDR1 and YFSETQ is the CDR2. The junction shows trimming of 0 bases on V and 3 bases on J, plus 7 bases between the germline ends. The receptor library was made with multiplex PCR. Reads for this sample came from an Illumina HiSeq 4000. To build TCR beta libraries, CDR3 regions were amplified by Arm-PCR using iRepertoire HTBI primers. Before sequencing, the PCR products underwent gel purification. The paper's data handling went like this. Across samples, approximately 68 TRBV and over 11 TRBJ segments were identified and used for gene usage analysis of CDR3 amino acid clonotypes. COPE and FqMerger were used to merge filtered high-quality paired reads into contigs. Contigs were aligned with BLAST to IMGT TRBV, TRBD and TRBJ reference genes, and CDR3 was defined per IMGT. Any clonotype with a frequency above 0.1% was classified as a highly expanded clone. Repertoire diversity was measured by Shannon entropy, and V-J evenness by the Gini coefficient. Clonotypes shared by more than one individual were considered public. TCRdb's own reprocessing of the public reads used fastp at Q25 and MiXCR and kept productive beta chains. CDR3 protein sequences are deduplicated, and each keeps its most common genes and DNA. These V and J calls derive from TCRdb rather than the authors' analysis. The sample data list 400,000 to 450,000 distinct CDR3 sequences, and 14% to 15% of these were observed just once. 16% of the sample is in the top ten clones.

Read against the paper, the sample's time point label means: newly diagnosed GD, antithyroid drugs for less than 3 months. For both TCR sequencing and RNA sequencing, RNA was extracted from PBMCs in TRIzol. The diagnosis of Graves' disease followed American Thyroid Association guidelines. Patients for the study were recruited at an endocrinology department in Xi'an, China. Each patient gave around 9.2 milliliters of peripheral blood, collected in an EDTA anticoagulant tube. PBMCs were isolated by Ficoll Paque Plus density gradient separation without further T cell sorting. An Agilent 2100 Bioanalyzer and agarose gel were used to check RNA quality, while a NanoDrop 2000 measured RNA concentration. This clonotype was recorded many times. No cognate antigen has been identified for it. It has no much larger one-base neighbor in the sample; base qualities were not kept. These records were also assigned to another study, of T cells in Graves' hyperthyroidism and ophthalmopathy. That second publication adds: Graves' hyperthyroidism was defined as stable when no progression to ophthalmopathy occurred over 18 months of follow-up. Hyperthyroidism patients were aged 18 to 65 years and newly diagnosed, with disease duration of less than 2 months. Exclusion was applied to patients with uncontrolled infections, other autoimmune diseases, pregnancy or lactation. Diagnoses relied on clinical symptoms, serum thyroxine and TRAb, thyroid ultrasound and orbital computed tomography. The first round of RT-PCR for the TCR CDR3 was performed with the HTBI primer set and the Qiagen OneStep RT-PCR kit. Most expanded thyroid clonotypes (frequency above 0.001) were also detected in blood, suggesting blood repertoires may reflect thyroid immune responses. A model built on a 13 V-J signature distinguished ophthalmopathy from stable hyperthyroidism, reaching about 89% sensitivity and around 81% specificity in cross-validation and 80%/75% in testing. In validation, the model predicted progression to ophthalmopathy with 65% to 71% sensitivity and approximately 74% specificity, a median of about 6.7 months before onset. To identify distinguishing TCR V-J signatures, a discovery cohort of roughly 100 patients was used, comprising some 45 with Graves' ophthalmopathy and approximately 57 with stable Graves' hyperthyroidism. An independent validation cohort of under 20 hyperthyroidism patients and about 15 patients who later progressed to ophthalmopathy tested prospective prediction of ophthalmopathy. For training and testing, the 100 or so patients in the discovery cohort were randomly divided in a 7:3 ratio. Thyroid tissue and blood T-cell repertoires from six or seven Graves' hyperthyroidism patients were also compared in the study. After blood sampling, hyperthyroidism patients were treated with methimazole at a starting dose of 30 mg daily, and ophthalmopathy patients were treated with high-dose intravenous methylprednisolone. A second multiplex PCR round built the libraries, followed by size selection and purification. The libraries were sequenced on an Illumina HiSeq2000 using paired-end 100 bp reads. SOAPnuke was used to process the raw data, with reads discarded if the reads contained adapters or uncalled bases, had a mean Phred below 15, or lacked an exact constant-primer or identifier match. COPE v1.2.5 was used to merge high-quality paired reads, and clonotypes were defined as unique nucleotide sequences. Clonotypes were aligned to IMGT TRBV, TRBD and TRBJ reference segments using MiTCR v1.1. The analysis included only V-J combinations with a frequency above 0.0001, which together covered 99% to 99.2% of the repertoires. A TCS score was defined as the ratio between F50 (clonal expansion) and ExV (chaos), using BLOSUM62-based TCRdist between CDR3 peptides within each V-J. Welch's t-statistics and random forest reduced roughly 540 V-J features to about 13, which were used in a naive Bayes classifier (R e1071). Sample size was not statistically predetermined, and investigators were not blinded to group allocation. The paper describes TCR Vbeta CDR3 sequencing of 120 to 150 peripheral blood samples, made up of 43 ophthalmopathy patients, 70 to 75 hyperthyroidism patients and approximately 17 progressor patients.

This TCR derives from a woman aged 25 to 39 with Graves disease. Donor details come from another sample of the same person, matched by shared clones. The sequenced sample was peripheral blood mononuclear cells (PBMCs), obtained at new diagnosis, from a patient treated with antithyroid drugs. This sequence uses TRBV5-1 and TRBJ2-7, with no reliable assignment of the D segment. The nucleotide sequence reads TGCGCCAGCAGCTTGGGCGGCATCTACGAGCAGTACTTC. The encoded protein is CASSLGGIYEQYF.